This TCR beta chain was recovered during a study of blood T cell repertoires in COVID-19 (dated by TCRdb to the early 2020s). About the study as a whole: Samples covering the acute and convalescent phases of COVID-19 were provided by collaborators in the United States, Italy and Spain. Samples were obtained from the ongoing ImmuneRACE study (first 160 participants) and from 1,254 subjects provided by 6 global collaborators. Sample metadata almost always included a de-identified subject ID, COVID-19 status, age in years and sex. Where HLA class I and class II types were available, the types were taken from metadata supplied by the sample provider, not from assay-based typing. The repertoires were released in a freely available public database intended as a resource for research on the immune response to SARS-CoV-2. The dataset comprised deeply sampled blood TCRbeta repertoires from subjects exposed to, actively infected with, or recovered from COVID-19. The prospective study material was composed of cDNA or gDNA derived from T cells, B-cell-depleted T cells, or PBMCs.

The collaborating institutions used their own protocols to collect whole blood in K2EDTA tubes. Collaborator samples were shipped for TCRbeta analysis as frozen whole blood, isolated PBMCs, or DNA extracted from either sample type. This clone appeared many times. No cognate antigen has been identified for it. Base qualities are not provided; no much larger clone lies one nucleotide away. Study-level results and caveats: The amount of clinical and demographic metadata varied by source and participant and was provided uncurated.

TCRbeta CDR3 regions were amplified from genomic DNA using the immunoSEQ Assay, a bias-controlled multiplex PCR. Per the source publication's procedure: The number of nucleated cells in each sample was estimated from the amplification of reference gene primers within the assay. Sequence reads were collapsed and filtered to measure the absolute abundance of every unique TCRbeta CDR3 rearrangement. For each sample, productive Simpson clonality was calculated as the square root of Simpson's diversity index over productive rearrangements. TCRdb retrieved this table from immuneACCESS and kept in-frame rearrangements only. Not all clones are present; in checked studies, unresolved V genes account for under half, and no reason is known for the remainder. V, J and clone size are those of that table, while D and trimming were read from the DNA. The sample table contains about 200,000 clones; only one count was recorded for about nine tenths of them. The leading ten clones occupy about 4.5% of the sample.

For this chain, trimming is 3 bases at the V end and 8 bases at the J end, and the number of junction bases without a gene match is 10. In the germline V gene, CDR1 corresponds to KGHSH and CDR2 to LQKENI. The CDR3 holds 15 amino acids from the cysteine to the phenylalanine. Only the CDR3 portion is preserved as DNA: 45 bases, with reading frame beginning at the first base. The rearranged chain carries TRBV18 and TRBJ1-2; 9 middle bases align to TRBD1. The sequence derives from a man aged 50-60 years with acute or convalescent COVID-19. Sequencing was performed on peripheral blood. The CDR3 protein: CASSPGTGLGWGYTF. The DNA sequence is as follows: TGTGCCAGCTCACCCGGGACAGGGCTCGGGTGGGGCTACACCTTC.